The sequence of this TCR beta chain was determined in a study of CD8+CD57+ T cells in acquired aplastic anemia (dated by TCRdb to the late 2010s). Concerning the study at large: A mean of around 3 ug of DNA, ranging from roughly 0.18 to 30 ug, was extracted from sorted CD4+ and CD8+ cells. CD8+CD57+ expansion was defined as frequency above the mean frequency observed in healthy subjects.

Taken from cysteine to phenylalanine, the CDR3 has 14 residues. Of all the DNA, just the CDR3 is kept, 42 bases in frame from base 1. The trim is 3 bases for V and 2 bases for J, with a gap of 10 bases between the germline ends. The table lists this clonotype with many counts. Its antigen remains unidentified. The input lacks base qualities; no much larger clone sits a single base away. Genomic DNA served as template for TCR beta VDJ combination and CDR3 sequence profiling. An Illumina HiSeq 2000 was used for TCR repertoire sequencing. The authors' analysis ran thus. Repertoire assessment relied on Simpson's diversity index, CDR3 size and DJ length profiles, and TRBV/TRBJ rearrangement plots. The immunodominant clone was defined as the most abundant DNA sequence in deep sequencing data. CDR3 amino acid sequences were screened for sharing across subjects and were compared with published repertoires and the VDJdb database. TCRdb handled the public reads itself, with Q25 trimming in fastp and clone calling in MiXCR, and kept productive beta chains. Rows matching on CDR3 protein sequence are summarized as one entry with the most common DNA and genes. The V and J calls reflect TCRdb's pipeline rather than the authors' work. Within this sample are roughly 150,000 distinct CDR3 sequences, with about half of them counted one time only. The leading ten clones occupy 3.2% of the sample.

On the study overall, not on this receptor specifically: No significant difference in CD8+ Simpson's diversity was found between patients and healthy controls (P=0.060). Around 30 CD8+ CDR3 sequences were found in both patients and controls but appeared to be highly expressed in patients and within the immunodominant clones of the patients.

Flow cytometry had shown CD8+CD57+ cell expansion in the patients selected for sequencing. Every patient had severe acquired aplastic anemia, diagnosed using the International Study of Aplastic Anemia and Agranulocytosis and Camitta criteria. No therapy had been received by the patients at the time of blood sampling. TCR repertoires of sorted CD4+ and CD8+ blood T cells from severe aplastic anemia patients and healthy subjects were deep-sequenced in the study. Patients were enrolled in the USA under clinicaltrials.gov protocols 00001620, 01623167, 00001397, 00071045, 00081523 and 00961064. Ficoll-Paque density gradient centrifugation was used to isolate peripheral blood mononuclear cells. Before DNA extraction, CD4+ and CD8+ T cells were sorted by FACS or by magnetic beads.

The sample was sorted CD4+, CD8+, or CD8+CD57+ T cells (not recorded which) from PBMCs. The TCR comes from a human donor with aplastic anemia. Recombination linked TRBV12-3 or TRBV12-4 to TRBJ2-5; the D gene cannot be resolved reliably. CDR3 loop: CASSLRNSQETQYF. The DNA is TGTGCCAGCAGTTTGCGGAACTCGCAAGAGACCCAGTACTTC.